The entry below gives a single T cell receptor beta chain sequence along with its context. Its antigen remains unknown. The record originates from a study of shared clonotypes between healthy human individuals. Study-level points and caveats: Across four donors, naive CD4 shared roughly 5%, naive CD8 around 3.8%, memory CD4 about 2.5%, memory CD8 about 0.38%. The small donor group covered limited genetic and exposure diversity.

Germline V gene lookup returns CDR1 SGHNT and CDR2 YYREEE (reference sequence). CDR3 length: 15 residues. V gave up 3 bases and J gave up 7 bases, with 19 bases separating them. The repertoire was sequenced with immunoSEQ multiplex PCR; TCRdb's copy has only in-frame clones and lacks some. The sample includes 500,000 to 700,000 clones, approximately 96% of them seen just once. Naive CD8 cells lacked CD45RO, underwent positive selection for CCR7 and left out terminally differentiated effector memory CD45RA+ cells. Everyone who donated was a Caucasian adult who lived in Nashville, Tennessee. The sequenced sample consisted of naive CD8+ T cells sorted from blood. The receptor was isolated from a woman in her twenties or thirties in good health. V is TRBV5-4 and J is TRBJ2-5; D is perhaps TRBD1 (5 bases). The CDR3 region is CASSWGGVTDGTQYF. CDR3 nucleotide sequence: TGTGCCAGCAGCTGGGGTGGAGTGACAGACGGGACCCAGTACTTC.